What follows are 28 T cell receptor beta chains derived from one specimen sequenced in a study of low-dose radiotherapy and immunotherapy resistance in tumors. Time point of the sample: after trial treatment. Treatment defined: LDRT plus nivolumab, ipilimumab, low-dose cyclophosphamide and aspirin (RACIN trial). With TRAV- and TRBV-specific primers, first-strand cDNA was made, covering the alpha and beta chains. TCRs underwent around 18 PCR cycles of amplification with a constant-region primer and V-primer adapter. TCRdb redid the calling of the reads with MiXCR, one entry per CDR3 protein. The table records around 100,000 distinct CDR3 sequences, approximately 22% of them present only once. Sequences were derived from PBMCs, sampled after low-dose radiotherapy plus immunotherapy. The receptors shown here come from a female donor with ovarian cancer.

The rearrangement links TRBV4-1 to TRBJ1-5; 9 nucleotides align to TRBD1. The trim removed 4 bases at V and 4 bases at J, leaving 17 bases unmatched. This CDR3 has 19 residues. Per the germline V gene, CDR1 is MGHRA and CDR2 is YSYEKL. The CDR3 here is CASSPLSPGTGFGNQPQHF. The DNA for the CDR3 is TGCGCCAGCAGCCCACTGAGTCCCGGGACAGGGTTCGGAAATCAGCCCCAGCATTTT.

The V gene is TRBV6-2 or TRBV6-3, the J gene TRBJ1-2, with D possibly being TRBD1 (5 bases). Trimming left V 7 bases short and J 4 bases short, with 13 bases between. Germline V gene sequence: CDR1 MNHEY, CDR2 SVGEGT. The CDR3 contains 13 residues. The CDR3 is CASTLRGGYGYTF. The CDR3 bases are TGTGCCAGCACGCTGAGGGGCGGCTATGGCTACACCTTC.

This clonotype was counted many times. The genes are TRBV7-6 and TRBJ2-7, with 7 bases that match TRBD1. V trimming: 4 bases; J trimming: 3 bases; junction bases outside the gene matches: 6. CDR1 SGHVS and CDR2 FNYEAQ come from the germline V gene. This CDR3 has 14 amino acids. The CDR3 sequence is CASSSTGLGYEQYF. The DNA of the CDR3 is TGTGCCAGCAGCTCGACAGGGTTGGGCTACGAGCAGTACTTC.

The genes are TRBV2 and TRBJ2-7, with TRBD2 identical over 9 bases. Unmatched junction bases numbered 10, after V lost 2 bases and J lost 2 bases. Germline V lookup: CDR1 SNHLY, CDR2 FYNNEI. The CDR3 length is 17 residues. The CDR3 bases are TGTGCCAGCAGTGAAAGGTTAGCGGGAGTTCGGGCCTACGAGCAGTACTTC. It encodes CASSERLAGVRAYEQYF. The entire variable domain, with the rest obtained from reference TRBV2 and TRBJ2-7, is as follows: EPEVTQTPSHQVTQMGQEVILRCVPISNHLYFYWYRQILGQKVEFLVSFYNNEISEKSEIFDDQFSVERPDGSNFTLKIRSTKLEDSAMYFCASSERLAGVRAYEQYFGPGTRLTVT.

This clonotype was observed many times. The chain recombines TRBV20-1 with TRBJ2-5; 8 bases match TRBD1. From germline, CDR1 is DFQATT and CDR2 SNEGSKA (reference sequence). The CDR3 is made up of 14 amino acids. V shed 6 bases and J 5 bases; nucleotides not matched to a gene: 11. CDR3 bases: TGCAGTGCAGCTACAGGGGGAATTCTGGAGACCCAGTACTTC. Translation gives CSAATGGILETQYF.

This clonotype came up many times. The rearrangement links TRBV29-1 to TRBJ1-1; 10 nucleotides agree with TRBD1. J lost 1 base, V lost 7 bases, and 3 bases had no gene match. The V gene's germline CDR1 is SQVTM and CDR2 ANQGSEA. This CDR3 contains 13 residues. CDR3 residues: CSAWDRGNTEAFF. DNA for the CDR3: TGCAGCGCTTGGGACAGGGGGAACACTGAAGCTTTCTTT.

This clonotype has ten or more counts. The chain couples TRBV6-2 or TRBV6-3 to TRBJ1-2; perhaps TRBD1 as D (5 bases). Germline CDR1 MNHEY, CDR2 SVGEGT. V gave up 6 bases and J gave up 4 bases, with 12 bases separating them. The CDR3 is 13 amino acids. The CDR3 here is CASRPGTVYGYTF. For the CDR3, the DNA is TGTGCCAGCAGACCCGGGACTGTCTATGGCTACACCTTC.

At least ten counts were recorded for this clonotype. V and J are TRBV30 and TRBJ1-6; possible D gene TRBD1, 5 bases. CDR3 length: 13 residues. Germline lookup yields CDR1 GTSNPN and CDR2 SVGIG (reference sequence). Trimming took off 1 base at V and 9 bases at J, with 10 bases between the two ends. CDR3 loop: CAWSGGTTSPLHF. As DNA, the CDR3 is TGTGCCTGGAGTGGGGGGACTACTTCACCCCTCCACTTT.

This clonotype was seen at least ten times. The J gene is TRBJ2-2, the V gene TRBV18; no definite D call. CDR1 and CDR2 (germline): KGHSH, LQKENI. Trimming stripped 8 bases from V and 1 base from J, with 11 bases between. The CDR3 has 14 residues. For the CDR3, the DNA is TGTGCCAGCAGCCCCGGCGGGAACACCGGGGAGCTGTTTTTT. Amino acids: CASSPGGNTGELFF.

This clonotype was recorded at least ten times. The V gene is TRBV12-3 or TRBV12-4, the J gene TRBJ1-5; TRBD1 might be the D (5 bases). Between the trimmed V and J ends, which lost 7 bases and 5 bases, there was a span of 15 bases. The CDR3 has 14 amino acids. The CDR3 DNA reads as TGTGCCAGCACCCCGCCAGGGCTCTATCAGCCCCAGCATTTT. The encoded protein is CASTPPGLYQPQHF.

This clonotype showed up many times. V usage is TRBV30 and J usage is TRBJ1-5; D remains ambiguous. The CDR3 has 14 residues. In germline, CDR1 is GTSNPN, CDR2 SVGIG (reference sequence). Trimming took 0 bases from V and 3 from J, leaving 9 bases between them. The CDR3 coding sequence is TGTGCCTGGAGTGTACGAGGGTACAATCAGCCCCAGCATTTT. It is translated as CAWSVRGYNQPQHF. Filled out from reference TRBV30 and TRBJ1-5, the complete variable domain reads SQTIHQWPATLVQPVGSPLSLECTVEGTSNPNLYWYRQAAGRGLQLLFYSVGIGQISSEVPQNLSASRPQDRQFILSSKKLLLSDSGFYLCAWSVRGYNQPQHFGDGTRLSIL.

Many counts were recorded for this clonotype. The chain recombines TRBV20-1 with TRBJ2-3; D is unresolved. Germline V gene data show CDR1 as DFQATT and CDR2 as SNEGSKA (reference sequence). With 3 bases removed from V and 2 bases from J, the gap between germline ends came to 12 bases. This CDR3 has 14 residues. The CDR3, as DNA: TGCAGTGCTAGGGTGCACGGATACACAGATACGCAGTATTTT. Amino acid sequence: CSARVHGYTDTQYF.

This clonotype was observed at least ten times. The chain employs TRBV9 and TRBJ2-7; a weak D match, TRBD2 (7 bases). Per the germline V gene, CDR1 is SGDLS and CDR2 is YYNGEE. The CDR3 loop spans 15 amino acids. Trimming pared 0 bases from V and 2 bases from J, leaving 12 bases between. CDR3 nucleotides: TGTGCCAGCAGCGTAGAGGTCGGGGGGCCCTACGAGCAGTACTTC. This sequence encodes CASSVEVGGPYEQYF.

This clonotype was recorded many times. The chain has TRBV5-4 and TRBJ2-3; 9 positions match TRBD1. The V and J ends lost 4 bases and 0 bases, in that order; junction bases with no gene match: 12. Germline CDR1 SGHNT, CDR2 YYREEE (reference sequence). The CDR3 spans 18 residues. The DNA for the CDR3 is TGTGCCAGCAGCCAGCCCTCAGGGACAGGGTATAGCACAGATACGCAGTATTTT. Translating gives CASSQPSGTGYSTDTQYF.

This clonotype was observed many times. The rearrangement joins TRBV6-2 or TRBV6-3 to TRBJ1-1; D not certain. This CDR3 comprises 13 residues. Trimming removed 5 bases at V and 10 bases at J, with 17 bases between. From germline, CDR1 is MNHEY and CDR2 SVGEGT. The CDR3 DNA reads TGTGCCAGCAGTGAATCCCGGGGTGGATCAGCTTTCTTT. Translated, it gives CASSESRGGSAFF.

This clonotype came up a few times. The rearrangement uses TRBV2 and TRBJ2-2; the match to TRBD2 covers 11 bases. CDR1 SNHLY and CDR2 FYNNEI come from the germline V gene. Germline trimming cut 2 bases from V and 7 bases from J; bases unmatched to any gene: 6. The CDR3 is 16 residues long. CDR3 in amino acids: CASSETSGSSGGELFF. DNA for the CDR3: TGTGCCAGCAGTGAAACTAGCGGGAGTTCGGGCGGGGAGCTGTTTTTT. The variable domain in full, completed from reference TRBV2 and TRBJ2-2, reads EPEVTQTPSHQVTQMGQEVILRCVPISNHLYFYWYRQILGQKVEFLVSFYNNEISEKSEIFDDQFSVERPDGSNFTLKIRSTKLEDSAMYFCASSETSGSSGGELFFGEGSRLTVL.

This clonotype was seen ten or more times. The chain links TRBV6-6 to TRBJ2-7, with D perhaps being TRBD1 or TRBD2 (6 bases each). Trimming left V 6 bases short and J 5 bases short, with 17 bases between. The CDR3 has 14 residues. CDR1 and CDR2 (germline): MNHNY, SVGAGI (reference sequence). The CDR3: CASRRGEGGHEQYF. The CDR3 DNA sequence: TGTGCCAGCAGGCGAGGTGAGGGGGGCCACGAGCAGTACTTC.

The rearrangement uses TRBV25-1 and TRBJ2-3; no clear D gene. V was pared by 5 bases and J by 0 bases, with 12 bases between. The CDR3 runs to 15 residues. The germline V gene has CDR1 MGHDK and CDR2 SYGVNS. The CDR3 nucleotides read TGTGCCAGCAGTTTGAGCGTGACTAGCACAGATACGCAGTATTTT. The encoded protein is CASSLSVTSTDTQYF. The full variable domain, rest sourced from reference TRBV25-1 and TRBJ2-3, is EADIYQTPRYLVIGTGKKITLECSQTMGHDKMYWYQQDPGMELHLIHYSYGVNSTEKGDLSSESTVSRIRTEHFPLTLESARPSHTSQYLCASSLSVTSTDTQYFGPGTRLTVL.

This clonotype was seen many times. The rearrangement links TRBV5-1 to TRBJ2-1, with 13 bases matching TRBD2. Germline V gene lookup returns CDR1 SGHRS and CDR2 YFSETQ. V lost 2 bases, J lost 3 bases, and 11 bases stayed unmatched. The CDR3 spans 19 residues. The CDR3 here is CASSFPGLAGRSGYNEQFF. The DNA of the CDR3 is TGCGCCAGCAGCTTTCCGGGACTAGCGGGAAGGAGCGGCTACAATGAGCAGTTCTTC.

This clonotype was detected many times. The chain uses TRBV4-2 and TRBJ2-3, with TRBD2 matching 13 bases. The CDR3 has 18 amino acids. Trimming at V came to 1 base and at J to 7 bases, leaving 11 bases not matched to a gene. CDR1 LGHNA and CDR2 YNFKEQ come from the germline V gene. The CDR3 nucleotides read TGTGCCAGCAGCCAAGTCTTATTAGGACTAGCGGGGGAAAATACGCAGTATTTT. This codes for CASSQVLLGLAGENTQYF.

This sequence joins TRBV12-3 or TRBV12-4 and TRBJ2-1, with TRBD2 matching over 9 bases. J gave up 4 bases and V 5 bases, and 12 bases lay outside the gene matches. The CDR3 is made up of 17 amino acids. The CDR3: CASSLSVTSGRYNEQFF. CDR3 sequence (DNA): TGTGCCAGCAGTCTTTCCGTGACTAGCGGAAGATACAATGAGCAGTTCTTC.

This clonotype was picked up many times. The rearrangement links TRBV5-1 to TRBJ2-7; TRBD1 matches at 9 bases. The CDR3 has 17 residues. The V gene's germline CDR1 is SGHRS and CDR2 YFSETQ. V lost 2 bases to trimming and J lost 2 bases; unmatched junction nucleotides: 11. DNA of the CDR3: TGCGCCAGCAGCTTCACAGGGGGCGGATCATTTCCCTACGAGCAGTACTTC. This codes for CASSFTGGGSFPYEQYF.

V gene TRBV5-1 combines with J gene TRBJ2-1, with 14 bases fitting TRBD2. CDR1 SGHRS and CDR2 YFSETQ come from the germline V gene. This CDR3 is 17 amino acids long. J was trimmed by 6 bases and V by 0 bases; bases with no gene match: 5. As DNA, the CDR3 is TGCGCCAGCAGCTTGGTTGGGACTAGCGGGAGAAGCAATGAGCAGTTCTTC. Amino acids: CASSLVGTSGRSNEQFF.

Ten or more counts support this clonotype. V and J are TRBV27 and TRBJ1-3; D is unclear. This CDR3 has 14 amino acids. Per the germline V gene, CDR1 is MNHEY and CDR2 is SMNVEV (reference sequence). V was cut by 0 bases and J by 4 bases, with 7 bases left in between. The CDR3 nucleotides are TGTGCCAGCAGTTTATCAGGGTCCGGAAACACCATATATTTT. Protein sequence: CASSLSGSGNTIYF.

This clonotype was counted many times. The V gene is TRBV20-1, the J gene TRBJ2-3, with a weak D call TRBD1 (5 bases). The V end was cut by 0 bases, the J end by 3 bases, with 13 bases between. From germline, CDR1 is DFQATT and CDR2 SNEGSKA (reference sequence). This CDR3 region has 15 residues. This CDR3 is CSARDPAGMTDTQYF. DNA for the CDR3: TGCAGTGCTAGAGATCCGGCAGGGATGACAGATACGCAGTATTTT.

This clonotype appeared a few times. The chain joins TRBV6-1 to TRBJ1-1; D call uncertain. The CDR3 contains 13 residues. The V end was cut by 5 bases, the J end by 0 bases, with 7 bases between. CDR1 and CDR2 (germline): MNHNS, SASEGT. The CDR3 loop reads CASSYSVNTEAFF. The DNA for the CDR3 is TGTGCCAGCAGTTACTCGGTGAACACTGAAGCTTTCTTT.

The chain employs TRBV5-1 and TRBJ2-1, with D unresolved. The CDR3 consists of 13 residues. The V end lost 0 bases, the J end lost 6 bases, and 7 bases lay between the germline ends. Germline values: CDR1 SGHRS, CDR2 YFSETQ. CDR3 sequence reads: CASSLGPINEQFF. The CDR3 nucleotides read TGCGCCAGCAGCTTGGGGCCGATCAATGAGCAGTTCTTC.

The table lists this clonotype with many counts. This chain links TRBV12-3 or TRBV12-4 with TRBJ1-5; D might be TRBD1 (6 bases). The CDR3 spans 17 residues. V lost 7 bases and J 0 bases, leaving 19 bases between the germline ends. CDR3 sequence (DNA): TGTGCCAGCACCCTAGAGATTGGGGGGCTTAGCAATCAGCCCCAGCATTTT. Protein product: CASTLEIGGLSNQPQHF.